These 23 T cell receptor beta chains were sequenced from one sample in a study of cytomegalovirus exposure and HLA in healthy donors (dated by TCRdb to the late 2010s). Library construction relied on the immunoSEQ multiplex PCR assay. For the multiplex PCR, a mixture combining 60 forward primers for TCR Vbeta segments and 13 reverse primers for TCR Jbeta segments was used. Not all clones reach the TCRdb copy of this immuneACCESS table, which keeps in-frame sequences only. Checked studies attribute under half of the gap to unresolved V genes and leave the rest unexplained. Across this sample there are 150,000 to 200,000 clones, with 70% to 90% seen only once. The ten largest clonotypes hold approximately 2% of the sample. Sequencing used PBMCs. The receptors stem from a woman aged 18-29 years in good health and CMV-seronegative.

The J gene is TRBJ2-5, the V gene TRBV5-4; no definite D call. V shed 0 bases and J shed 5 bases, with 14 bases lying between them. Per germline, CDR1 SGHNT and CDR2 YYREEE (reference sequence). The CDR3 is 15 residues long. The CDR3 DNA is TGTGCCAGCAGCTTGGCCGCGGTCCCAATGGAGACCCAGTACTTC. Amino acids: CASSLAAVPMETQYF.

The CDR3 sequence: CAISAQEEDTQYF. For the CDR3, the DNA is TGTGCCATCAGCGCTCAGGAGGAGGATACGCAGTATTTT. The rearrangement links TRBV10-3 to TRBJ2-3, with TRBD2 as a possible D gene (5 bases). Deletions cut 6 bases from V and 6 bases from J, with 13 bases between. The CDR3 has 13 amino acids. Germline V gives CDR1 ENHRY, CDR2 SYGVKD.

The chain uses TRBV7-9 and TRBJ1-1, with 8 bases identical to TRBD1. The V segment lost 2 bases and the J segment 1 base; nucleotides outside the gene matches: 3. The CDR3 totals 15 residues. Germline-derived CDR1 and CDR2 are SEHNR and FQNEAQ (reference sequence). This CDR3 is CASSLRGQGNTEAFF. The DNA for the CDR3 is TGTGCCAGCAGCTTAAGAGGACAGGGGAACACTGAAGCTTTCTTT.

CDR3 loop: CASSLTSPSYNEQFF. The DNA of the CDR3 is TGTGCCAGCAGCTTGACTAGCCCGTCCTACAATGAGCAGTTCTTC. This rearrangement joins TRBV7-2 to TRBJ2-1; 7 positions match TRBD2. J lost 1 base, V lost 3 bases, and 3 bases had no gene match. The V gene's germline CDR1 is SGHTA and CDR2 FQGNSA. The CDR3 consists of 15 residues.

CDR3 residues: CASSYFPGQSYEQYF. CDR3 DNA: TGTGCCAGCAGTTACTTCCCGGGACAGTCCTACGAGCAGTACTTC. The chain has TRBV6-5 and TRBJ2-7; TRBD1 agrees at 7 bases. The germline V gene encodes CDR1 MNHEY and CDR2 SVGAGI. This CDR3 is 15 amino acids long. Trimming cost V 1 base and J 1 base; bases outside gene matches: 4.

The gene calls are TRBV7-2 and TRBJ2-7, with 9 bases identical to TRBD2. Germline V gene data show CDR1 as SGHTA and CDR2 as FQGNSA. The V and J ends lost 0 bases and 3 bases, in that order; junction bases with no gene match: 6. The CDR3 consists of 16 residues. CDR3 nucleotides: TGTGCCAGCAGCTTAGCCCCCAGCGGGGGGCTCTACGAGCAGTACTTC. Residues: CASSLAPSGGLYEQYF.

V usage is TRBV19 and J usage is TRBJ1-2; 12 positions agree with TRBD1. The length of the CDR3 is 20 residues. From germline, CDR1 is LNHDA and CDR2 SQIVND (reference sequence). J was trimmed by 5 bases and V by 0 bases; bases with no gene match: 16. CDR3 nucleotides: TGTGCCAGTAGTATAGATCCCGACCTACCGGGACAGGGGGCTAGGTATGGCTACACCTTC. It specifies CASSIDPDLPGQGARYGYTF.

The CDR3, as DNA: TGCGCCAGCAGCCAAGATTCCGGACTTCCCTGTGAGCAGTTCTTC. Protein: CASSQDSGLPCEQFF. The gene calls are TRBV4-1 and TRBJ2-1; D possibly corresponds to TRBD2 (5 bases). The CDR3 consists of 15 residues. Trimming stripped 0 bases from V and 9 bases from J, with 15 bases between. Germline V gene sequence: CDR1 MGHRA, CDR2 YSYEKL.

J is TRBJ2-1 and V is TRBV4-1, with D perhaps matching TRBD1 (6 bases). CDR1 and CDR2 (germline): MGHRA, YSYEKL. V lost 3 bases and J lost 6, with 18 bases in between. This CDR3 has 16 residues. The CDR3 nucleotides are TGCGCCAGCAGCCAGACCGGGACAACCTTTTTCAATGAGCAGTTCTTC. Its protein is CASSQTGTTFFNEQFF.

V and J are TRBV4-1 and TRBJ2-2; 8 bases are shared with TRBD2. Trimming cost V 7 bases and J 3 bases; bases outside gene matches: 16. The CDR3 spans 18 residues. Looked up from germline, CDR1 is MGHRA and CDR2 is YSYEKL. CDR3 in amino acids: CASKLLAASLIDTGELFF. The CDR3 DNA is TGCGCCAGCAAATTACTAGCGGCGAGCCTTATTGACACCGGGGAGCTGTTTTTT.

This chain links TRBV6-4 with TRBJ1-1, with a tentative D call TRBD1 (5 bases). The CDR3 spans 12 residues. CDR1 MRHNA and CDR2 SNTAGT come from the germline V gene. Trimming removed 3 bases at V and 5 bases at J, with 7 bases between. The CDR3 region has the DNA TGTGCCAGCAGTGATGGGGGGACTGAAGCTTTCTTT. Its translation is CASSDGGTEAFF.

The chain employs TRBV9 and TRBJ2-3; 10 bases map to TRBD2. Unmatched junction bases numbered 8, after V lost 0 bases and J lost 4 bases. The germline CDR1 and CDR2 sequences are SGDLS and YYNGEE. The CDR3 has 17 amino acids. CDR3 DNA sequence: TGTGCCAGCAGCGTAGAGTTACGAAGCGGGGGGGCAGATACGCAGTATTTT. Amino acids: CASSVELRSGGADTQYF.

This clone was seen just once. The rearrangement uses TRBV11-2 and TRBJ2-6, with 7 bases identical to TRBD1. The CDR3 totals 18 residues. Trimming cost V 1 base and J 5 bases; bases outside gene matches: 11. The germline V gene has CDR1 SGHAT and CDR2 FQNNGV. This CDR3 reads CASSLGHGERGRANVLTF. The CDR3 nucleotides read TGTGCCAGCAGCTTAGGGCACGGGGAGAGGGGGCGGGCCAACGTCCTGACTTTC.

This sequence joins TRBV11-2 and TRBJ2-1; TRBD2 matches at 8 bases. Unmatched junction bases numbered 21, after V lost 6 bases and J lost 8 bases. This CDR3 contains 18 residues. The V gene's germline CDR1 is SGHAT and CDR2 FQNNGV. The CDR3 region has the DNA TGTGCCAGCAGACCCCATACAGGGTCCGGGAGGGCCGTATATGAGCAGTTCTTC. Protein: CASRPHTGSGRAVYEQFF.

The V gene is TRBV30, the J gene TRBJ1-5, with a possible D match to TRBD1 (5 bases). The CDR3 extends over 13 amino acids. Trimming took 3 bases from V and 6 from J, leaving 12 bases between them. CDR1 is GTSNPN and CDR2 is SVGIG in the germline V gene (reference sequence). CDR3 coding DNA: TGTGCCTGGAGGCCCGGGGGTTCTCAGCCCCAGCATTTT. This gives the protein CAWRPGGSQPQHF.

This chain uses TRBV7-8 with TRBJ2-7; TRBD1 agrees at 9 bases. Germline V CDR1 and CDR2: SGHVS, FQNEAQ. Unmatched junction bases numbered 11, after V lost 5 bases and J lost 6 bases. The CDR3 covers 15 residues. In DNA, the CDR3 is TGTGCCAGCAGCCTACCGGGACAGGGTTTTCTCGAGCAGTACTTC. Translation: CASSLPGQGFLEQYF.

The rearrangement links TRBV10-3 to TRBJ1-3; 7 bases match TRBD1. The CDR3 length is 13 residues. Germline V gene sequence: CDR1 ENHRY, CDR2 SYGVKD. After removal of 11 bases from V and 2 bases from J, the junction contained 6 bases not matched to a gene. CDR3 region: CASGDSAGNTIYF. CDR3 coding DNA: TGTGCCTCTGGGGACAGCGCTGGAAACACCATATATTTT.

The chain is built from TRBV27 and TRBJ2-1, with 10 bases identical to TRBD2. The CDR3 contains 15 residues. The V gene end was trimmed by 3 bases and the J gene end by 4 bases; junction bases not matched to a gene: 3. Germline V lookup: CDR1 MNHEY, CDR2 SMNVEV (reference sequence). The CDR3 loop reads CASSFSSGGYNEQFF. CDR3 in DNA: TGTGCCAGCAGTTTTTCTAGCGGGGGATACAATGAGCAGTTCTTC.

This chain links TRBV4-1 with TRBJ2-1, with D possibly TRBD1 on 5 matching bases. The CDR3 runs 12 residues. Trimming took off 0 bases at V and 10 bases at J, with 7 bases between the two ends. Germline-derived CDR1 and CDR2 are MGHRA and YSYEKL. CDR3: CASSQDHREQFF. The CDR3 DNA is TGCGCCAGCAGCCAAGATCACAGGGAGCAGTTCTTC.

As to this clone: The sample holds other DNA sequences that translate to the same CDR3. The chain employs TRBV6-5 and TRBJ2-1; maybe TRBD2 (6 bases). Trimming took off 5 bases at V and 5 bases at J, with 16 bases between the two ends. CDR1 and CDR2 from the germline V gene are MNHEY and SVGAGI. The CDR3 spans 15 residues. Here the CDR3 reads CASSLLAGFHNEQFF. The CDR3 DNA reads TGTGCCAGCAGTCTACTGGCGGGGTTCCACAATGAGCAGTTCTTC.

The V call is TRBV30, the J call TRBJ1-5; TRBD1 is a possible D gene (6 bases). CDR3 length: 13 amino acids. V was pared by 2 bases and J by 4 bases, with 9 bases between. Germline V gene lookup returns CDR1 GTSNPN and CDR2 SVGIG (reference sequence). This CDR3 is CAWSSRGNQPQHF. CDR3 nucleotide sequence: TGTGCCTGGAGTTCTAGGGGGAATCAGCCCCAGCATTTT.

As concerns this clone: The junction departs from germline at one end; a sequencing error may be responsible. The chain has TRBV7-9 and TRBJ1-4; D is unresolved. Germline V CDR1 and CDR2: SEHNR, FQNEAQ (reference sequence). This CDR3 is 13 amino acids long. Written as DNA, the CDR3 is TGTTCCAGCAGCTCCGAGGGTGGTGAAAAACTGTTTTTT. As protein: CSSSSEGGEKLFF.

The chain combines TRBV7-9 with TRBJ2-1; 14 bases align to TRBD2. Germline assignment: CDR1 SEHNR and CDR2 FQNEAQ (reference sequence). The length of the CDR3 is 16 residues. V dropped 7 bases and J dropped 5; count of bases not matched to a gene: 7. The CDR3 DNA sequence: TGTGCCAGCACCGGGACTAGCGGGGGAAAGGACAATGAGCAGTTCTTC. The encoded protein is CASTGTSGGKDNEQFF. The complete variable domain, with remaining parts taken from reference TRBV7-9 and TRBJ2-1, reads DTGVSQNPRHKITKRGQNVTFRCDPISEHNRLYWYRQTLGQGPEFLTYFQNEAQLEKSRLLSDRFSAERPKGSFSTLEIQRTEQGDSAMYLCASTGTSGGKDNEQFFGPGTRLTVL.